This T cell receptor beta chain is drawn from a study of shared clonotypes between healthy human individuals. Overall study context: There were three CD4 naive, three CD4 memory, two CD8 naive and one CD8 memory plates per donor.

The assay was carried out at the deep level. Across several immunoSEQ plates, the genomic DNA of each subset was split evenly. Profiling relied on immunoSEQ multiplex PCR, and the TCRdb table lists in-frame clones only, not all of them. The table lists about 2.2 million clones, about 92% of them singletons. As regards this clone: Its matching antigen is unknown.

Overall study results and limits: Generation probability values for non-shared clonotypes were lower than those for clonotypes shared by all four donors.

CD45RO-negative cells were positively selected for CCR7, leaving out terminally differentiated effector memory CD45RA+ cells. Sequenced sample: naive CD8+ T cells from PBMCs. The receptor's source is a young man in good health. Some clones in this sample may be carry-over from other donors' samples.

The DNA for the CDR3 is TGTGCCAGCAGCCCCGGAGGGAACAGAGTCCACTCTGGAAACACCATATATTTT. Amino acid sequence: CASSPGGNRVHSGNTIYF. The rearrangement links TRBV9 to TRBJ1-3; no firm D call. Trimming pared 4 bases from V and 0 bases from J, leaving 20 bases between. This CDR3 spans 18 amino acids. The germline V gene encodes CDR1 SGDLS and CDR2 YYNGEE.